Presented here are 15 T cell receptor beta chains from one specimen sequenced in a study of tumor-infiltrating lymphocytes in primary liver carcinoma. TCR beta cDNA was reverse-transcribed from approximately 0.45 ug of total RNA. The reaction used a constant-region primer and ProtoScript II reverse transcriptase. Sequencing libraries for TCR beta derived from three nested multiplex PCR rounds that used slightly modified ARM-PCR. TRBV1-TRBV30 forward and Cbeta reverse primers drove the first two approximately 11-cycle rounds. TCRdb used MiXCR to reprocess the multiplex PCR reads, holding one entry per CDR3 protein. Of tens of thousands of distinct CDR3 sequences detected, 70% to 85% appear once; the ten largest clones hold around 60%. The tissue used was unsorted bulk material of about 19-33 mg. RNA and DNA were co-extracted from it with the AllPrep DNA/RNA mini kit. The sample was liver tumor tissue from sampling region 2. Subset described: tumor region T2, inferior pole. These receptor sequences come from a man in his forties with primary liver carcinoma and hepatitis B virus infection.

Worth noting for this clonotype: A much larger clone lies a single base off, so this may be a read error. The chain joins TRBV30 to TRBJ1-1; 7 nucleotides align to TRBD1. The CDR3 is 14 residues long. CDR1 is GTSNPN, CDR2 SVGIG, per germline (reference sequence). The CDR3 DNA reads as TGTGCCCGGAGCGCAACGACAGGGAATGGTGAAGCTTTCTTT. It is translated as CARSATTGNGEAFF. The variable domain in full, with the rest retrieved from reference TRBV30 and TRBJ1-1, is SQTIHQWPATLVQPVGSPLSLECTVEGTSNPNLYWYRQAAGRGLQLLFYSVGIGQISSEVPQNLSASRPQDRQFILSSKKLLLSDSGFYLCARSATTGNGEAFFGQGTRLTVV.

Concerning this clonotype: Relative to the germline gene, one junction end is altered; a read error may explain this. The CDR3 DNA follows: TGCACCAGCTGCCCCACCGGGAGGGCCATTACCGGGGAGCTGTTTTTT. Translating it yields CTSCPTGRAITGELFF. V usage is TRBV5-1 and J usage is TRBJ2-2, with TRBD2 matching over 8 bases. The germline V gene encodes CDR1 SGHRS and CDR2 YFSETQ. The CDR3 runs to 16 residues.

On this clonotype: The junction shows a germline mismatch at one end, possibly a read error. The chain uses TRBV11-2 and TRBJ2-5, with 8 bases that match TRBD2. This CDR3 has 16 amino acids. Germline CDR1 reads SGHAT; CDR2 reads FQNNGV. The CDR3 bases are TGTACCAGCATGCAAACTCCTGGCGGGGGGAAAGGGGCCCAGTACTTC. Protein: CTSMQTPGGGKGAQYF.

As for this clonotype: One end of the junction fails to match germline, which may point to a read error. The gene calls are TRBV5-6 and TRBJ2-7, with TRBD1 as a possible D gene (6 bases). CDR3 length: 14 amino acids. Germline V CDR1 and CDR2: SGHDT, YYEEEE. CDR3 in amino acids: CASSLQGKNYEKYF. Here the CDR3 DNA reads TGTGCCAGCAGCTTACAGGGAAAGAACTACGAGAAGTACTTC.

A remark on this clonotype: At one boundary the junction diverges from the germline segment, which might be a read error. The rearrangement links TRBV11-2 to TRBJ2-1; the D gene is possibly TRBD2 (5 bases). The CDR3 has 13 amino acids. Germline V gene lookup returns CDR1 SGHAT and CDR2 FQNNGV. CDR3 in DNA: TGTGCCAGCAGCAGTGAACTAGGGAACGAGCAGTCCTTC. It yields the protein CASSSELGNEQSF.

As for this clonotype: One junction end does not reproduce the germline sequence, and a read error may be involved. V usage is TRBV5-6 and J usage is TRBJ1-4; D may be TRBD1 (5 bases). Germline CDR1 reads SGHDT; CDR2 reads YYEEEE. The CDR3 runs to 14 residues. The CDR3 sequence: CVSSPGGTNEKLSF. CDR3 nucleotides: TGTGTCAGTAGTCCTGGGGGGACTAATGAAAAACTGTCTTTT.

CDR3 coding DNA: TGTGCCAGCAGTGAGGGGACATGGCAGCCCCAGCATTTT. This encodes CASSEGTWQPQHF. The rearrangement links TRBV12-3 or TRBV12-4 to TRBJ1-5; possible D gene TRBD1, 6 bases. The V end lost 5 bases, the J end lost 7 bases, and 12 bases lay between the germline ends. The CDR3 is made up of 13 amino acids.

As regards this clonotype: An end of the junction does not agree with germline; a read error may underlie this. The chain carries TRBV12-3 or TRBV12-4 and TRBJ1-5; D may be TRBD1 (5 bases). The CDR3 loop spans 19 amino acids. CDR3: CASSLDTGGWQGVNQPQHF. CDR3 sequence (DNA): TGTGCCAGCAGTTTAGATACGGGCGGGTGGCAGGGCGTAAATCAGCCCCAGCATTTC.

The chain is built from TRBV12-3 or TRBV12-4 and TRBJ1-2; 9 nucleotides align to TRBD1. The CDR3 sequence is 14 residues long. The V and J ends lost 6 bases and 5 bases, in that order; junction bases with no gene match: 7. CDR3 nucleotide sequence: TGTGCCAGCAGCCAGGGACAGGGCTTGTATGGCTACACCTTC. This codes for CASSQGQGLYGYTF.

This clonotype was counted once. The V and J genes are TRBV29-1 and TRBJ2-1; TRBD1 might be the D (5 bases). CDR3 length equals 12 residues. The V end lost 8 bases, the J end lost 10 bases, and 18 bases lay between the germline ends. Per the germline V gene, CDR1 is SQVTM and CDR2 is ANQGSEA. Written as DNA, the CDR3 is TGCAGCCTCCGACAGCGAGGTAACGAGCAGTTCTTC. It yields the protein CSLRQRGNEQFF.

The rearrangement links TRBV30 to TRBJ1-4; no clear D. This CDR3 spans 13 amino acids. V shed 5 bases and J shed 9 bases, with 16 bases lying between them. Germline CDR1 is GTSNPN and CDR2 is SVGIG (reference sequence). CDR3 region: CAWCRTENQKLFF. DNA for the CDR3: TGTGCCTGGTGCAGAACAGAAAATCAAAAACTGTTTTTT.

This rearrangement joins TRBV9 to TRBJ2-3; D possibly corresponds to TRBD1 (5 bases). The germline gives CDR1 SGDLS, CDR2 YYNGEE. V was cut by 0 bases and J by 2 bases, with 13 bases left in between. The CDR3 covers 16 residues. CDR3 nucleotides: TGTGCCAGCAGCGTAGATCCGGCAGGGATCACAGATACGCAGTATTTT. This translates into CASSVDPAGITDTQYF.

The rearrangement links TRBV14 to TRBJ2-1; 7 positions agree with TRBD1. Germline CDR1 SGHDN, CDR2 FVKESK. The CDR3 loop spans 17 amino acids. Trimming took 0 bases from V and 4 from J; bases not matched to a gene: 9. The CDR3 spells CASSQEGQGTVYNEQFF. CDR3 DNA: TGTGCCAGCAGCCAAGAGGGTCAGGGGACAGTGTACAATGAGCAGTTCTTC.

This chain joins TRBV6-2 or TRBV6-3 and TRBJ1-5; possible D gene TRBD1, 5 bases. Germline V lookup: CDR1 MNHEY, CDR2 SVGEGT. V lost 5 bases, J lost 6 bases, and 17 bases lay in between. This CDR3 is built from 15 residues. The CDR3 loop reads CASSESTQGAQPQHF. The DNA for the CDR3 is TGTGCCAGCAGTGAATCTACTCAGGGAGCTCAGCCCCAGCATTTT.

Worth noting for this clonotype: Mismatch with germline at one junction end may stem from a read error. This rearrangement joins TRBV6-1 to TRBJ1-5, with D perhaps TRBD1 (5 bases). The CDR3 runs to 13 residues. Germline V gene data show CDR1 as MNHNS and CDR2 as SASEGT. The DNA for the CDR3 is TGTGTCAGCAAAGTATCAGGGTCTCAGCCCCAGCATTTT. Protein sequence: CVSKVSGSQPQHF.